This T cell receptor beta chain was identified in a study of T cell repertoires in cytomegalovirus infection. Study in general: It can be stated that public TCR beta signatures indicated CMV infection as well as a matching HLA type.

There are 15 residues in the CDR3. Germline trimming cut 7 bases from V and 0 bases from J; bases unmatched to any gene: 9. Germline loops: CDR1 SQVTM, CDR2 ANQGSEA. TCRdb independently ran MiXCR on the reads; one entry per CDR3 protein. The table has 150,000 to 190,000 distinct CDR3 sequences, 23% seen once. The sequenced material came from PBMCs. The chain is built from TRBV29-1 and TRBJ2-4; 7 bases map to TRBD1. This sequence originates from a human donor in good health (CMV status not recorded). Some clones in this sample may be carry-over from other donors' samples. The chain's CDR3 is CSATATGVAKNIQYF. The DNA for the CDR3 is TGCAGCGCTACCGCCACAGGGGTAGCCAAAAACATTCAGTACTTC.